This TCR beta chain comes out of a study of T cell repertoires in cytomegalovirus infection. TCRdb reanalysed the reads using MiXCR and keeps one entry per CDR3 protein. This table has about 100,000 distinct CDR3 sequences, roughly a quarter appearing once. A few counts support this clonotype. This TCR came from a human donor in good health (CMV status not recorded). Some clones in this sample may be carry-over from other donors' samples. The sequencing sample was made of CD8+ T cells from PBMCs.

The CDR3 DNA sequence: TGTGCCACCTCGGACAGGGGCTGGGACGAGCAGTACTTC. Translating gives CATSDRGWDEQYF. This chain uses TRBV6-2 or TRBV6-3 with TRBJ2-7; 9 bases are shared with TRBD1. The CDR3 is 13 amino acids. Trimming took 10 bases from V and 5 from J; bases not matched to a gene: 9. Germline V CDR1 and CDR2: MNHEY, SVGEGT.